This T cell receptor beta chain was profiled in a study of OX40 agonist ivuxolimab in advanced cancers. Clones were read by immunoSEQ multiplex PCR, and TCRdb kept only the in-frame ones, dropping some. The table shows tens of thousands of clones, with about 85% occurring only once. J gave up 6 bases and V 2 bases, and 4 bases lay outside the gene matches. The CDR3 covers 14 residues. Germline V gives CDR1 MDHEN, CDR2 SYDVKM. This TCR came from an adult with an advanced solid tumor such as melanoma, head and neck, liver or kidney cancer. The sequencing used CD4+ or CD8+ T cells sorted from blood, collected in a trial of the OX40 agonist ivuxolimab. This chain connects TRBV28 to TRBJ1-5, with 7 bases that match TRBD1. CDR3 DNA sequence: TGTGCCAGCAGTTTACTACAGGGGAGTCAGCCCCAGCATTTT. It codes for CASSLLQGSQPQHF. The complete variable domain, with remaining parts taken from reference TRBV28 and TRBJ1-5, reads DVKVTQSSRYLVKRTGEKVFLECVQDMDHENMFWYRQDPGLGLRLIYFSYDVKMKEKGDIPEGYSVSREKKERFSLILESASTNQTSMYLCASSLLQGSQPQHFGDGTRLSIL.